Given below is one T cell receptor beta chain in context. Generated by immunoSEQ multiplex PCR, the TCRdb table keeps only in-frame clones and is missing some. This sample yields approximately 87,000 clones, of which roughly 93% are seen a single time; around 1.3% belongs to the top ten. The data were taken from a study of control samples from healthy donors and cancer patients. This clonotype was obtained from a woman aged 40 to 49 with lung cancer. The sample was PBMCs.

CDR3 sequence: CASSTGLQPQHF. The CDR3 bases are TGTGCCAGTAGTACCGGACTGCAGCCCCAGCATTTT. V gene TRBV19 combines with J gene TRBJ1-5; D unresolved. This CDR3 contains 12 residues. Germline V gives CDR1 LNHDA, CDR2 SQIVND (reference sequence). V lost 4 bases and J lost 7, with 8 bases in between. Supplemented by reference TRBV19 and TRBJ1-5, the full variable domain reads DGGITQSPKYLFRKEGQNVTLSCEQNLNHDAMYWYRQDPGQGLRLIYYSQIVNDFQKGDIAEGYSVSREKKESFPLTVTSAQKNPTAFYLCASSTGLQPQHFGDGTRLSIL.